The 32 T cell receptor beta chains listed next were all sequenced from one sample in a study of radiotherapy plus CTLA-4 blockade in lung cancer. Sequencing was performed with immunoSEQ multiplex PCR; in TCRdb, only in-frame clones are kept and a portion is missing. The sample lists 62,000 or so clones; approximately 79% were seen once. This material consisted of peripheral blood, taken from a patient treated with radiotherapy plus ipilimumab. The receptor source for this set is a human donor with non-small cell lung cancer who had a complete response to radiotherapy plus ipilimumab.

This clone was observed a single time. The rearrangement joins TRBV20-1 to TRBJ2-1; D may be TRBD1 or TRBD2 (5 bases each). The length of the CDR3 is 11 residues. V shed 8 bases and J shed 11 bases, with 16 bases lying between them. Germline CDR1 DFQATT, CDR2 SNEGSKA (reference sequence). The CDR3 is CSTGRTGQQFF. For the CDR3, the DNA is TGCAGTACGGGACGTACGGGTCAGCAGTTCTTC.

V and J are TRBV7-2 and TRBJ1-2; 12 positions agree with TRBD1. There are 17 residues in the CDR3. V lost 5 bases and J lost 2; bases outside the gene matches: 9. Germline V gives CDR1 SGHTA, CDR2 FQGNSA. The CDR3 reads CASSPGQGARGNYGYTF. The CDR3 DNA is TGTGCCAGCAGCCCGGGACAGGGGGCCAGGGGAAACTATGGCTACACCTTC.

The V and J genes are TRBV14 and TRBJ2-7; 9 nucleotides line up with TRBD2. V lost 2 bases, J lost 2 bases, and 4 bases stayed unmatched. The length of the CDR3 is 15 residues. Per the germline V gene, CDR1 is SGHDN and CDR2 is FVKESK. The CDR3 sequence: CASSQRLAVTYEQYV. The CDR3, as DNA: TGTGCCAGCAGCCAACGACTAGCGGTTACCTACGAGCAGTACGTC.

This chain links TRBV7-2 with TRBJ2-7, with 7 bases aligning to TRBD2. Germline V lookup: CDR1 SGHTA, CDR2 FQGNSA. V shed 0 bases, J shed 2 bases, and the junction held 1 base outside the gene matches. CDR3 length: 14 amino acids. The CDR3 bases are TGTGCCAGCAGCTTAGCGCTAGCGGCCTACGAGCAGTACTTC. Protein: CASSLALAAYEQYF.

The V gene is TRBV6-1, the J gene TRBJ1-3; the D is unclear. The CDR3 totals 16 residues. V gave up 1 base and J gave up 0 bases, with 10 bases separating them. From germline, CDR1 is MNHNS and CDR2 SASEGT. The CDR3: CASSEVNSLSGNTIYF. CDR3 DNA sequence: TGTGCCAGCAGTGAAGTTAACAGCCTCTCTGGAAACACCATATATTTT.

The J gene is TRBJ1-5, the V gene TRBV28, with 8 bases lining up with TRBD1. This CDR3 is built from 15 residues. Trimming at V came to 5 bases and at J to 4 bases, leaving 7 bases not matched to a gene. Germline lookup yields CDR1 MDHEN and CDR2 SYDVKM. The CDR3 nucleotides are TGTGCCAGCAGTGCCACAGGGGGAACTAATCAGCCCCAGCATTTT. This translates into CASSATGGTNQPQHF.

The chain links TRBV5-4 to TRBJ2-1; D remains ambiguous. This CDR3 has 14 residues. Germline CDR1 is SGHNT and CDR2 is YYREEE (reference sequence). Trimming pared 0 bases from V and 12 bases from J, leaving 16 bases between. The CDR3 nucleotides read TGTGCCAGCAGCTTGGCTAAGCCGACCTTAGGGCAGTTCTTC. Protein product: CASSLAKPTLGQFF.

The V gene is TRBV19, the J gene TRBJ1-1; 9 nucleotides line up with TRBD1. This CDR3 has 12 residues. V was pared by 3 bases and J by 13 bases, with 6 bases of the junction left unmatched. Germline V gene sequence: CDR1 LNHDA, CDR2 SQIVND (reference sequence). CDR3 residues: CASSMTGGTGFF. The CDR3 DNA follows: TGTGCCAGTAGTATGACAGGGGGTACTGGTTTCTTT.

A note on this clone: One end of the junction does not line up with germline, which may come from a read error. The chain carries TRBV5-1 and TRBJ1-2; D unresolved. Germline V CDR1 and CDR2: SGHRS, YFSETQ. The CDR3 loop spans 15 amino acids. The CDR3 here is CASKDSPASNYGHTF. CDR3 nucleotide sequence: TGCGCCAGCAAAGATTCTCCCGCTTCTAACTATGGCCACACCTTC.

The rearrangement joins TRBV6-5 to TRBJ2-7; 9 positions agree with TRBD1. J lost 5 bases, V lost 6 bases, and 11 bases had no gene match. The CDR3 consists of 15 residues. Germline V gene lookup returns CDR1 MNHEY and CDR2 SVGAGI. The CDR3 protein is CASSYRDRVSDEQYF. DNA of the CDR3: TGTGCCAGCAGCTACCGGGACAGGGTATCCGACGAGCAGTACTTC.

The table lists this clone with a few counts. The V gene is TRBV11-3, the J gene TRBJ2-1; 9 bases match TRBD2. This CDR3 has 15 amino acids. Germline CDR1 is SGHNT and CDR2 is YENEEA. The V segment lost 0 bases and the J segment 6 bases; nucleotides outside the gene matches: 3. In DNA, the CDR3 is TGTGCCAGCAGCTTAGAAGCGGGAGGTCCCAATGAGCAGTTCTTC. This gives the protein CASSLEAGGPNEQFF. Combining the CDR3 with reference TRBV11-3 and TRBJ2-1 gives the whole variable domain EAGVVQSPRYKIIEKKQPVAFWCNPISGHNTLYWYLQNLGQGPELLIRYENEEAVDDSQLPKDRFSAERLKGVDSTLKIQPAELGDSAVYLCASSLEAGGPNEQFFGPGTRLTVL.

The chain recombines TRBV6-6 with TRBJ2-2; TRBD1 is a possible D gene (5 bases). V was shortened by 2 bases and J by 0 bases, with 10 bases between the two germline ends. The CDR3 has 16 amino acids. The germline V gene encodes CDR1 MNHNY and CDR2 SVGAGI (reference sequence). As DNA, the CDR3 is TGTGCCAGCAGTTACAGGGAACAGGCGAACACCGGGGAGCTGTTTTTT. Translated, it gives CASSYREQANTGELFF.

This sequence joins TRBV4-1 and TRBJ2-2, with 8 bases that match TRBD2. Germline lookup yields CDR1 MGHRA and CDR2 YSYEKL. The CDR3 covers 16 residues. The V segment lost 5 bases and the J segment 0 bases; nucleotides outside the gene matches: 5. The DNA for the CDR3 is TGCGCCAGCAGCAGAAGGACTAGCCCGAACACCGGGGAGCTGTTTTTT. Amino acids: CASSRRTSPNTGELFF.

The chain employs TRBV27 and TRBJ2-5, with TRBD1 as a possible D gene (6 bases). Trimming stripped 8 bases from V and 3 bases from J, with 16 bases between. CDR1 MNHEY and CDR2 SMNVEV come from the germline V gene (reference sequence). The CDR3 contains 14 residues. In DNA form, the CDR3 reads TGTGCCAGCCGCAAAGTCGGGACAAAAGAGACCCAGTACTTC. Residues: CASRKVGTKETQYF.

CDR3 residues: CASSLVSRGSGNQPQHF. CDR3 DNA sequence: TGTGCCAGCAGCTTAGTCTCCCGCGGGTCGGGGAATCAGCCCCAGCATTTT. This chain uses TRBV7-8 with TRBJ1-5, with D hard to call. This CDR3 has 17 amino acids. V was cut by 1 base and J by 4 bases, with 17 bases left in between. CDR1 and CDR2 from the germline V gene are SGHVS and FQNEAQ.

Notes on this clone: One end of the junction does not line up with germline, which may come from a read error. This sequence joins TRBV10-1 and TRBJ2-7; 10 bases are a match to TRBD1. CDR3 length: 15 amino acids. Germline V lookup: CDR1 WNHNN, CDR2 SYGVQD (reference sequence). CDR3 DNA: TGCGCCAGCGGTGAAGGACAGGGGGTTTCCTACGAGCAGTACTTC. Residues: CASGEGQGVSYEQYF.

The chain joins TRBV25-1 to TRBJ1-4; D is uncertain. Germline-derived CDR1 and CDR2 are MGHDK and SYGVNS. This CDR3 contains 15 residues. V lost 3 bases and J 7 bases, leaving 15 bases between the germline ends. The CDR3 coding sequence is TGTGCCAGCAGTGAGCCCGGGCCACTGACTGAAAAACTGTTTTTT. Protein: CASSEPGPLTEKLFF.

The chain uses TRBV2 and TRBJ1-4; 12 nucleotides align to TRBD1. Germline trimming cut 5 bases from V and 7 bases from J; bases unmatched to any gene: 2. CDR3 length equals 14 residues. The germline V gene encodes CDR1 SNHLY and CDR2 FYNNEI. CDR3 amino acids: CASSPGQGAEKLFF. CDR3 DNA: TGTGCCAGCAGTCCGGGACAGGGGGCTGAAAAACTGTTTTTT. The full variable domain, completed using reference TRBV2 and TRBJ1-4, is EPEVTQTPSHQVTQMGQEVILRCVPISNHLYFYWYRQILGQKVEFLVSFYNNEISEKSEIFDDQFSVERPDGSNFTLKIRSTKLEDSAMYFCASSPGQGAEKLFFGSGTQLSVL.

Only a few counts were recorded for this clone. At one boundary the junction diverges from the germline segment, which might be a read error. V gene TRBV9 combines with J gene TRBJ1-1, with D maybe TRBD1 (5 bases). Per germline, CDR1 SGDLS and CDR2 YYNGEE. The CDR3 sequence is 12 residues long. Here the CDR3 DNA reads TGTGCCAGCAGCTCAGAACGTCTGGGGCATATCTTT. Protein sequence: CASSSERLGHIF.

This rearrangement joins TRBV19 to TRBJ2-2; possible D gene TRBD2, 5 bases. Germline V gene lookup returns CDR1 LNHDA and CDR2 SQIVND (reference sequence). The CDR3 extends over 15 amino acids. With 4 bases removed from V and 3 bases from J, the gap between germline ends came to 12 bases. The CDR3 reads CASSTGRRDTGELFF. The CDR3 DNA sequence: TGTGCCAGTAGTACGGGTAGGCGGGACACCGGGGAGCTGTTTTTT.

The chain recombines TRBV10-2 with TRBJ1-2; D is undetermined. Germline V CDR1 and CDR2: WSHSY, SAAADI. The length of the CDR3 is 15 residues. Deletions cut 3 bases from V and 1 base from J, with 12 bases between. CDR3 DNA sequence: TGCGCCAGCAGTGACGGAGAGACTATTAACTATGGCTACACCTTC. It encodes CASSDGETINYGYTF.

The J gene is TRBJ2-1, the V gene TRBV5-4; 8 bases line up with TRBD1. The CDR3 totals 13 residues. The germline V gene has CDR1 SGHNT and CDR2 YYREEE (reference sequence). V gave up 1 base and J gave up 12 bases; unmatched junction bases: 6. CDR3 DNA sequence: TGTGCCAGCAGCTTGCCCCCCGGGACAGGGCAGTTCTTC. Protein product: CASSLPPGTGQFF.

The chain employs TRBV29-1 and TRBJ2-7; 9 nucleotides match TRBD2. The CDR3 has 17 amino acids. Per the germline V gene, CDR1 is SQVTM and CDR2 is ANQGSEA. The junction had 13 bases not matched to a gene; V was cut back by 2 bases and J by 2 bases. The CDR3 protein is CSVEKTVAGGLTYEQYF. CDR3 nucleotide sequence: TGCAGCGTTGAAAAGACGGTGGCGGGGGGGCTGACCTACGAGCAGTACTTC.

This clone appeared once. This rearrangement joins TRBV5-1 to TRBJ1-1, with unresolved D. Germline lookup yields CDR1 SGHRS and CDR2 YFSETQ. The CDR3 is made up of 15 amino acids. Trimming cost V 0 bases and J 1 base, with 10 bases left between them. The CDR3 DNA is TGCGCCAGCAGCTTGGTAGGCGGCCAGAACACTGAAGCTTTCTTT. It specifies CASSLVGGQNTEAFF. The complete variable domain, with remaining parts taken from reference TRBV5-1 and TRBJ1-1, reads KAGVTQTPRYLIKTRGQQVTLSCSPISGHRSVSWYQQTPGQGLQFLFEYFSETQRNKGNFPGRFSGRQFSNSRSEMNVSTLELGDSALYLCASSLVGGQNTEAFFGQGTRLTVV.

V gene TRBV6-5 combines with J gene TRBJ2-2; no firm D call. The CDR3 sequence is 15 residues long. Germline assignment: CDR1 MNHEY and CDR2 SVGAGI. Trimming removed 8 bases at V and 0 bases at J, with 13 bases between. CDR3 region: CASRPPGANTGELFF. For the CDR3, the DNA is TGTGCCAGCCGCCCCCCGGGCGCGAACACCGGGGAGCTGTTTTTT.

The chain uses TRBV27 and TRBJ1-4; D possibly corresponds to TRBD1 (6 bases). Between the trimmed V and J ends, which lost 6 bases and 7 bases, there was a span of 18 bases. Per the germline V gene, CDR1 is MNHEY and CDR2 is SMNVEV (reference sequence). This CDR3 is 15 amino acids long. The CDR3 reads CASSPEGGDPEKLFF. CDR3 sequence (DNA): TGTGCCAGCAGCCCCGAGGGGGGGGACCCTGAAAAACTGTTTTTT. Full variable domain (remainder filled in from reference TRBV27 and TRBJ1-4): EAQVTQNPRYLITVTGKKLTVTCSQNMNHEYMSWYRQDPGLGLRQIYYSMNVEVTDKGDVPEGYKVSRKEKRNFPLILESPSPNQTSLYFCASSPEGGDPEKLFFGSGTQLSVL.

The chain carries TRBV2 and TRBJ1-1; TRBD1 might be the D (5 bases). V was pared by 3 bases and J by 5 bases, with 10 bases between. The CDR3 spans 13 residues. CDR1 and CDR2 from the germline V gene are SNHLY and FYNNEI. The CDR3 bases are TGTGCCAGCAGTGAGGCATGGGGGACTGAAGCTTTCTTT. Translation gives CASSEAWGTEAFF.

This sequence joins TRBV12-1 and TRBJ1-5; no DNA check was done on the table's D call, TRBD1. TRBV12-1 is flagged as a pseudogene. This CDR3 has 15 amino acids. CDR3 amino acids: CASSFSTGSYQPQHF. CDR3 coding DNA: TGTGCCAGCAGCTTTAGCACAGGGAGTTATCAGCCCCAGCATTTT.

This clone appeared once. The chain recombines TRBV28 with TRBJ2-1, with D unclear. V dropped 2 bases and J dropped 2 bases, with 13 bases sitting between them. Germline V CDR1 and CDR2: MDHEN, SYDVKM. The CDR3 is 16 amino acids. The CDR3 loop reads CASSLLTPITYNEQFF. Here the CDR3 DNA reads TGTGCCAGCAGTTTACTGACTCCCATAACCTACAATGAGCAGTTCTTC.

The chain combines TRBV27 with TRBJ2-5, with a tentative D call TRBD1 (5 bases). The germline V gene encodes CDR1 MNHEY and CDR2 SMNVEV (reference sequence). Trimming left V 2 bases short and J 4 bases short, with 11 bases between. This CDR3 comprises 14 residues. CDR3 loop: CASSLQGIAETQYF. The DNA of the CDR3 is TGTGCCAGCAGTTTACAGGGAATAGCAGAGACCCAGTACTTC.

The chain combines TRBV11-3 with TRBJ2-1; D remains ambiguous. The length of the CDR3 is 12 residues. CDR1 and CDR2 (germline): SGHNT, YENEEA. Trimming pared 5 bases from V and 8 bases from J, leaving 10 bases between. This CDR3 reads CASSNRGHEQFF. The DNA of the CDR3 is TGTGCCAGCAGCAACCGAGGCCATGAGCAGTTCTTC.

The chain joins TRBV28 to TRBJ2-7; 9 positions match TRBD2. V lost 4 bases and J lost 0; bases outside the gene matches: 4. Germline CDR1 is MDHEN and CDR2 is SYDVKM. CDR3 length: 15 amino acids. The CDR3 protein is CASSWRAGGSYEQYV. CDR3 sequence (DNA): TGTGCCAGCAGTTGGCGAGCGGGAGGCTCCTACGAGCAGTACGTC.